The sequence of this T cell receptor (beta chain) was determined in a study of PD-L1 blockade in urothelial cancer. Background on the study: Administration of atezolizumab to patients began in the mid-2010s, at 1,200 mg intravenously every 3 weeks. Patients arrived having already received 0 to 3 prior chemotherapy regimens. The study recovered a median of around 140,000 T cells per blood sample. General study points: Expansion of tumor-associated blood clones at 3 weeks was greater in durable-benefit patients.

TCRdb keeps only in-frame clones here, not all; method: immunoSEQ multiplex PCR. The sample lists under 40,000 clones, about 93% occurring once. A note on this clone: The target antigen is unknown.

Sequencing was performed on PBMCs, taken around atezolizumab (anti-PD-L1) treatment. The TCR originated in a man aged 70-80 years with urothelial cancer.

The DNA of the CDR3 is TGTGCCAGCAGTGAGTCTCTAGCGGGAGTCTCTAATGAGCAGTTCTTC. Amino acids: CASSESLAGVSNEQFF. The chain is built from TRBV28 and TRBJ2-1, with 10 bases matching TRBD2. Germline V lookup: CDR1 MDHEN, CDR2 SYDVKM. This CDR3 comprises 16 residues. Unmatched junction bases numbered 11, after V lost 5 bases and J lost 7 bases.